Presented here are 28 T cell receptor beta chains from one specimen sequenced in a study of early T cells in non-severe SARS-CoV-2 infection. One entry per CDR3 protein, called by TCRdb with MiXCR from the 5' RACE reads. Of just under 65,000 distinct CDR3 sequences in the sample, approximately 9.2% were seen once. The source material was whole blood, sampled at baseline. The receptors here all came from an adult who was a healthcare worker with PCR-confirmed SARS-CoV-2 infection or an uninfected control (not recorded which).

CDR3 sequence (DNA): TGTGCCAGCAGCCACGGAGGGCCCCTTATAAACACTGAAGCTTTCTTT. This codes for CASSHGGPLINTEAFF. The chain couples TRBV3-1 to TRBJ1-1; D unresolved. This CDR3 is 16 amino acids long. Trimming left V 3 bases short and J 2 bases short, with 16 bases between. Germline values: CDR1 LGHDT, CDR2 YNNKEL (reference sequence).

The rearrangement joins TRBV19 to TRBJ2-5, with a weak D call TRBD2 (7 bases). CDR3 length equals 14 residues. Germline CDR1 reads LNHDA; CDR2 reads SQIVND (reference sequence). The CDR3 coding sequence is TGTGAGGGGGGCGGGCTAGCGGCCCAAGAGACCCAGTACTTC. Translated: CEGGGLAAQETQYF.

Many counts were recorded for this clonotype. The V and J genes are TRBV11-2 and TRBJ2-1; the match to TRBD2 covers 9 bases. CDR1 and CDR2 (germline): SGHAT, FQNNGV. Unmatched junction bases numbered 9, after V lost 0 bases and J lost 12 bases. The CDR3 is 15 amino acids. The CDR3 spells CASSLDPTSGLGQFF. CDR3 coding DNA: TGTGCCAGCAGCTTAGATCCGACTAGCGGATTGGGGCAGTTCTTC.

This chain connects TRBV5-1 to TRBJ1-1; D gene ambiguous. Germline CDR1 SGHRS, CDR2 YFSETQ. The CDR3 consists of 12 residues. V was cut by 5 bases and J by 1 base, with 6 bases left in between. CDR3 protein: CASRAQNTEAFF. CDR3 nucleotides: TGCGCCAGCAGAGCCCAGAACACTGAAGCTTTCTTT.

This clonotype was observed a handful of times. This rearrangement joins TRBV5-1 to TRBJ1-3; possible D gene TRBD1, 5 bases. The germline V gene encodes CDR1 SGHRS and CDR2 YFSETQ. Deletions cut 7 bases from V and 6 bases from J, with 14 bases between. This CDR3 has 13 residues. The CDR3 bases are TGCGCCAGCCAGGCGGGGGACGAAAACACCATATATTTT. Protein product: CASQAGDENTIYF.

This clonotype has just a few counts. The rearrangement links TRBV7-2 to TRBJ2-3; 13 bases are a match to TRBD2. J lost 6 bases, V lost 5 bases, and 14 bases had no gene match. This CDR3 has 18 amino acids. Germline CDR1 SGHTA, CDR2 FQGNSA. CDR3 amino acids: CASSRRALAGGTSDTQYF. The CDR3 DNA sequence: TGTGCCAGCAGCCGGCGGGCACTAGCGGGAGGGACCTCGGATACGCAGTATTTT.

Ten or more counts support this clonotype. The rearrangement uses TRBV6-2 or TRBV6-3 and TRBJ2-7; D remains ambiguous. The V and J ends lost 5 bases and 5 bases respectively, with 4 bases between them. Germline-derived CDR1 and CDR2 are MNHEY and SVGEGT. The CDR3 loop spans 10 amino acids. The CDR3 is CASSIHEQYF. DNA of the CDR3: TGTGCCAGCAGTATCCACGAGCAGTACTTC.

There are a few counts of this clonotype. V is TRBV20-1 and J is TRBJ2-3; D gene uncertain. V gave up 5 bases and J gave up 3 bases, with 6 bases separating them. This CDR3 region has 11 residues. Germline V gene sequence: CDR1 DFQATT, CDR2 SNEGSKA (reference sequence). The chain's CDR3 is CSAGRTDTQYF. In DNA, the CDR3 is TGCAGTGCTGGAAGGACAGATACGCAGTATTTT.

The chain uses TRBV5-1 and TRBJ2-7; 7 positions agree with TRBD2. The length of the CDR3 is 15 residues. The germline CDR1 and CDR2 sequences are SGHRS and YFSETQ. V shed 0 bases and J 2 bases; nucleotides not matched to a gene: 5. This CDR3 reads CASSLGPSGTYEQYF. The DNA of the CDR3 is TGCGCCAGCAGCTTGGGCCCTAGCGGTACCTACGAGCAGTACTTC. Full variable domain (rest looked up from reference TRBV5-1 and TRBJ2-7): KAGVTQTPRYLIKTRGQQVTLSCSPISGHRSVSWYQQTPGQGLQFLFEYFSETQRNKGNFPGRFSGRQFSNSRSEMNVSTLELGDSALYLCASSLGPSGTYEQYFGPGTRLTVT.

CDR3: CASSLALGYTEAFF. Written as DNA, the CDR3 is TGTGCCAGCAGCTTAGCTCTGGGGTACACTGAAGCTTTCTTT. This sequence joins TRBV7-2 and TRBJ1-1; D uncertain. Trimming shortened V by 0 bases and J by 3 bases, and 8 bases separated the two germline ends. CDR3 length: 14 residues. From germline, CDR1 is SGHTA and CDR2 FQGNSA.

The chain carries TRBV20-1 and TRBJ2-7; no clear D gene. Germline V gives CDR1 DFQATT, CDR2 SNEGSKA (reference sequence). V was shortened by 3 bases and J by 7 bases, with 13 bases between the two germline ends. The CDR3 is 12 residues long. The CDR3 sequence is CSASWALREQYF. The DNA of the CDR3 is TGCAGTGCTAGTTGGGCATTGAGGGAGCAGTACTTC.

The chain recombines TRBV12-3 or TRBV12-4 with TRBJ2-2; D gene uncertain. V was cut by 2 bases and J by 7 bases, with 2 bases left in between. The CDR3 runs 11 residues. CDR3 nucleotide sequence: TGTGCCAGCAGTTTAATCGGGGAGCTGTTTTTT. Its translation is CASSLIGELFF.

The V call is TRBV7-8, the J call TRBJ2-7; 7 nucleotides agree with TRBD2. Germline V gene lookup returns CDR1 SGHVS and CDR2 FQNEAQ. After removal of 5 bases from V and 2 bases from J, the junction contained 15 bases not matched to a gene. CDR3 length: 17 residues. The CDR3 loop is CASSAVGSGPITYEQYF. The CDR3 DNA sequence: TGTGCCAGCAGCGCCGTAGGTAGCGGGCCTATTACCTACGAGCAGTACTTC.

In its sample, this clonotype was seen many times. CDR3 loop: CASSLPTGNSPLHF. Written as DNA, the CDR3 is TGTGCCAGCAGCCTGCCCACAGGGAATTCACCCCTCCACTTT. The chain uses TRBV7-9 and TRBJ1-6, with D perhaps matching TRBD1 (6 bases). V was cut by 5 bases and J by 7 bases, with 12 bases left in between. This CDR3 contains 14 residues. The germline CDR1 and CDR2 sequences are SEHNR and FQNEAQ (reference sequence).

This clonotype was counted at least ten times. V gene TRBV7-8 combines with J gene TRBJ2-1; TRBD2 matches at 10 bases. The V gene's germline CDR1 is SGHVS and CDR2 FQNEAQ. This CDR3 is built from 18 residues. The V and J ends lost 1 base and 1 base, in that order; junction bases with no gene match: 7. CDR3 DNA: TGTGCCAGCAGCTTAGTGGTCCCTAGCGGGAGTTCCTACAATGAGCAGTTCTTC. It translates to CASSLVVPSGSSYNEQFF.

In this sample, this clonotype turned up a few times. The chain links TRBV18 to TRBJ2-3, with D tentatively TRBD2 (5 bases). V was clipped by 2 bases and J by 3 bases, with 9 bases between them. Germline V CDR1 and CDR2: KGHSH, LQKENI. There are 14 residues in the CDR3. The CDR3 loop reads CASSPFSETDTQYF. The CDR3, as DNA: TGTGCCAGCTCACCATTTAGCGAGACAGATACGCAGTATTTT.

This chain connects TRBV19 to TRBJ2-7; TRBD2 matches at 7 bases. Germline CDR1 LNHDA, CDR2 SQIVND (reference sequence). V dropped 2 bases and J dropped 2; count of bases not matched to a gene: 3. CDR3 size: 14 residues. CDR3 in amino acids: CASSITSETYEQYF. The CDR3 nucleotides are TGTGCCAGTAGTATAACTAGCGAAACCTACGAGCAGTACTTC.

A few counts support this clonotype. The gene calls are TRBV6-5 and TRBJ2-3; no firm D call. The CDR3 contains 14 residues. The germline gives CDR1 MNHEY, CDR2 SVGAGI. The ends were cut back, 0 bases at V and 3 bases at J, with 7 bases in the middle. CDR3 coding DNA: TGTGCCAGCAGTTACTCTCGTTCTACAGATACGCAGTATTTT. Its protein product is CASSYSRSTDTQYF.

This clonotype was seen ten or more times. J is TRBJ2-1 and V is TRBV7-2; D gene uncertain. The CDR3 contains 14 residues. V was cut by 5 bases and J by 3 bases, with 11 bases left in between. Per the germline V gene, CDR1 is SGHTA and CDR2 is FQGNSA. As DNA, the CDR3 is TGTGCCAGCAGCCCTAACAACAACTACAATGAGCAGTTCTTC. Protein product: CASSPNNNYNEQFF. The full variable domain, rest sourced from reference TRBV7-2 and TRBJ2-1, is GAGVSQSPSNKVTEKGKDVELRCDPISGHTALYWYRQSLGQGLEFLIYFQGNSAPDKSGLPSDRFSAERTGGSVSTLTIQRTQQEDSAVYLCASSPNNNYNEQFFGPGTRLTVL.

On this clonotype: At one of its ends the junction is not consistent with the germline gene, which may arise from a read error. In nucleotides, the CDR3 is TGTGCCATCAGTGCCGGACAGGACAATTCACCCCTCCACTTC. Translating it yields CAISAGQDNSPLHF. This sequence joins TRBV10-3 and TRBJ1-6; 7 bases fit TRBD1. This CDR3 region has 14 residues. CDR1 and CDR2 (germline): ENHRY, SYGVKD.

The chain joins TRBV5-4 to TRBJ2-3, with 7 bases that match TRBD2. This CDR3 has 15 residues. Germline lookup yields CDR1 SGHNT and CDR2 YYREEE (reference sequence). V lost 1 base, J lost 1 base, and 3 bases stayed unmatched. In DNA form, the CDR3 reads TGTGCCAGCAGCTTGTGGCTAGCGGGCACAGATACGCAGTATTTT. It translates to CASSLWLAGTDTQYF.

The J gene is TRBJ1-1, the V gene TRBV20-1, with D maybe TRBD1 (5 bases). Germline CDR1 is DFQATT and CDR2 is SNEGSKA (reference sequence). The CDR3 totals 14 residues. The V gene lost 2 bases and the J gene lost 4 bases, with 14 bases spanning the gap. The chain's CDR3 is CSARLTGAGTEAFF. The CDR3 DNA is TGCAGTGCTAGACTAACCGGGGCTGGCACTGAAGCTTTCTTT.

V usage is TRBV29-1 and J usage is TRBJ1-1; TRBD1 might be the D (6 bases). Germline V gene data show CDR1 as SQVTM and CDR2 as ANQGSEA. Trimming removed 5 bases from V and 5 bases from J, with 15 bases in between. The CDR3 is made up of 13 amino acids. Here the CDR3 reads CSVYSGESTEAFF. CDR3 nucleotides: TGCAGCGTTTACTCAGGGGAGTCAACTGAAGCTTTCTTT.

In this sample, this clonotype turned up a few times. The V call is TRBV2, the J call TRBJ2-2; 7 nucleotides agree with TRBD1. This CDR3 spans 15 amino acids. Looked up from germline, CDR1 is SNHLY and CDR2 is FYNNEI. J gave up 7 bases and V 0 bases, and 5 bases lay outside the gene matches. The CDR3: CASSEAGGQHGELFF. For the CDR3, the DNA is TGTGCCAGCAGTGAAGCAGGGGGCCAACACGGGGAGCTGTTTTTT.

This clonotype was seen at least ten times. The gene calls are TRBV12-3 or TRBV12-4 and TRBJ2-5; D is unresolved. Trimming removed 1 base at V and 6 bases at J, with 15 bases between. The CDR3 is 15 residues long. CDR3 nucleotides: TGTGCCAGCAGTTTAGGGCAGACCATCGTGAAGACCCAGTACTTC. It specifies CASSLGQTIVKTQYF.

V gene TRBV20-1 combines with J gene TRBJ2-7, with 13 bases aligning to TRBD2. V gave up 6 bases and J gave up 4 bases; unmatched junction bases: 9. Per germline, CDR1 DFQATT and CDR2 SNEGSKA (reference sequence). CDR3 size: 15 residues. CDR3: CSATRTSGRHYEQYF. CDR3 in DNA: TGCAGTGCAACCCGGACTAGCGGGAGACATTACGAGCAGTACTTC.

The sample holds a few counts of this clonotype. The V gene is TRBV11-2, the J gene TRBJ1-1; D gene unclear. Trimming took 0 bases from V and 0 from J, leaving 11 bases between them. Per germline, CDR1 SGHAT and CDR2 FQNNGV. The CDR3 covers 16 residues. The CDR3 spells CASSLDVQSLNTEAFF. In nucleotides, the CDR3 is TGTGCCAGCAGCTTAGATGTCCAGAGCTTGAACACTGAAGCTTTCTTT.

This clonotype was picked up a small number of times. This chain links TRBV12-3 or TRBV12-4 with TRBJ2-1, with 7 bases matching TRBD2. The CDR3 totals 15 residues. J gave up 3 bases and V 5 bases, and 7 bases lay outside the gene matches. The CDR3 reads CASSPAGRSYNEQFF. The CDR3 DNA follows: TGTGCCAGCAGTCCAGCGGGACGCAGCTACAATGAGCAGTTCTTC.